This paragraph reports one TCR beta chain. Authors' data handling: Amplification with reference gene primers provided the estimates of nucleated cell counts. Some clones are missing from TCRdb's copy, which holds only in-frame ones; the method was immunoSEQ multiplex PCR. V and J calls and clone size are copied from that table; D and trimming were computed from the DNA. The sample yields around 190,000 clones, roughly 80% seen once. The sample comes from a study of blood T cell repertoires in COVID-19. As for the study in general: COVID-19 samples collected from the United States, Italy and Spain covered acute and convalescent phases.

Trimming removed 3 bases at V and 4 bases at J, with 12 bases between. This CDR3 is built from 13 residues. Germline V gene lookup returns CDR1 SQVTM and CDR2 ANQGSEA. This sequence joins TRBV29-1 and TRBJ1-1; D is unclear. Specimen: peripheral blood. This receptor was identified in a human donor in a cohort sampled during active COVID-19. The DNA for the CDR3 is TGCAGCGTTGAGGGCTCAAGCGGCACTGAAGCTTTCTTT. Translation gives CSVEGSSGTEAFF.